Sequencing of this TCR beta chain was carried out in a study of patients and donors after allogeneic stem cell transplantation. One entry per CDR3 protein, called by TCRdb with MiXCR from the RT-PCR reads. The table records about 200,000 distinct CDR3 sequences, roughly 38% of them present only once. This clonotype was counted a few times. V was trimmed by 6 bases and J by 4 bases, leaving 13 bases between them. This CDR3 has 15 amino acids. Material for sequencing was blood, either unsorted or a sorted T cell fraction (not recorded which). The clonotype comes from a human donor who was either an allogeneic HSCT recipient or a stem cell or donor lymphocyte infusion donor (not recorded which). It is not recorded whose cells these are; they may come from a transplant donor. V and J are TRBV12-3 or TRBV12-4 and TRBJ1-6; no definite D call. The CDR3 coding sequence is TGTGCCAGCAGCCGCGAGCAGCTATATAATTCACCCCTCCACTTT. As protein: CASSREQLYNSPLHF.